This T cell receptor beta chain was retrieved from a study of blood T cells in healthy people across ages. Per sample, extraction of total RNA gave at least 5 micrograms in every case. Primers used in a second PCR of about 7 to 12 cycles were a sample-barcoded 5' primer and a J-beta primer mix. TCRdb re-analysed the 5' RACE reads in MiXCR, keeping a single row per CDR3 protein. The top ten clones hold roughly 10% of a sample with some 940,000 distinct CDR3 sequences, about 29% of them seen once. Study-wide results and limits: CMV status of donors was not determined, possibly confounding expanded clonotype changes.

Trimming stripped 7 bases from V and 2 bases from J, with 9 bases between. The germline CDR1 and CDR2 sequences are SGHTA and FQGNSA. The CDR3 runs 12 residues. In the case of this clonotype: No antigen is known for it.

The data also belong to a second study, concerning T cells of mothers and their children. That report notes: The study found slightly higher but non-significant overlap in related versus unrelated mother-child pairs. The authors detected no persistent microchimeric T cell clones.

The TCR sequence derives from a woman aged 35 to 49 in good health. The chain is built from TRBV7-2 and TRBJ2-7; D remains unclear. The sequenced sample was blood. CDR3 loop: CASNRQPYEQYF. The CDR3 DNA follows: TGTGCCAGCAATCGGCAGCCCTACGAGCAGTACTTC.